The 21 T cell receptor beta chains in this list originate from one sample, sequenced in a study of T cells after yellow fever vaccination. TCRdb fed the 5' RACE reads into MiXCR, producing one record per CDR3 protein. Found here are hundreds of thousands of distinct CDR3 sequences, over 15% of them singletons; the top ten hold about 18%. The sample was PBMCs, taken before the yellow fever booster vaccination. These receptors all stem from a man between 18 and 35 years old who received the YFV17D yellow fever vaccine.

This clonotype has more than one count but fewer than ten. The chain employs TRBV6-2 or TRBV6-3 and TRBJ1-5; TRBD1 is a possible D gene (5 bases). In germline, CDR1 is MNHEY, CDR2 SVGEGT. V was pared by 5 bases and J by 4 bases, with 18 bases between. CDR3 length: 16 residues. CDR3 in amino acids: CASSKTGTRENQPQHF. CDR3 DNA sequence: TGTGCCAGCAGTAAGACCGGGACCAGGGAAAATCAGCCCCAGCATTTT.

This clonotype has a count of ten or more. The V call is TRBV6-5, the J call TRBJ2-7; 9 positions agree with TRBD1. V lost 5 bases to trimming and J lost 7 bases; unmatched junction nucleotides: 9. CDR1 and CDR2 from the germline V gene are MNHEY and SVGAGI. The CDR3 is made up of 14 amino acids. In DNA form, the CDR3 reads TGTGCCAGCAGTCCGGGACAGGGAGTGGGAGAGCAGTACGTC. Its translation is CASSPGQGVGEQYV.

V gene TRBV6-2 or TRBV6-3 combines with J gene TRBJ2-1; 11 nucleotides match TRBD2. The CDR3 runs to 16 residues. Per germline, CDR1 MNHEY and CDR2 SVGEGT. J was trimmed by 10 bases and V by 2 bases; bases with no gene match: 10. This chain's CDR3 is CASSYDIAGGPGEQFF. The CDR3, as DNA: TGTGCCAGCAGTTACGACATAGCGGGGGGGCCGGGAGAGCAGTTCTTC.

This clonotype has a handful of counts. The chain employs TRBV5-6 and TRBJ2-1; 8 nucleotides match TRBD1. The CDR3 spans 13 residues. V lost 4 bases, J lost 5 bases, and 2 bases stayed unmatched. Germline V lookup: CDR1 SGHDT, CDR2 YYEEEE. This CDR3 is CASSPDRDNEQFF. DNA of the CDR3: TGTGCCAGCAGCCCGGACAGGGACAATGAGCAGTTCTTC.

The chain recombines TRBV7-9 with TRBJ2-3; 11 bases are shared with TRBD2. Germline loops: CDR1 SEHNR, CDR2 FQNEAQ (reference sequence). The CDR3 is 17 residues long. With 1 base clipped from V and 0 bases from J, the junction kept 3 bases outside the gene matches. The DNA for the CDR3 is TGTGCCAGCAGCTTAGGAGGGACTAGCGGTAGCACAGATACGCAGTATTTT. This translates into CASSLGGTSGSTDTQYF. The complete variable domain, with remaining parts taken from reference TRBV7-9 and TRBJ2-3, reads DTGVSQNPRHKITKRGQNVTFRCDPISEHNRLYWYRQTLGQGPEFLTYFQNEAQLEKSRLLSDRFSAERPKGSFSTLEIQRTEQGDSAMYLCASSLGGTSGSTDTQYFGPGTRLTVL.

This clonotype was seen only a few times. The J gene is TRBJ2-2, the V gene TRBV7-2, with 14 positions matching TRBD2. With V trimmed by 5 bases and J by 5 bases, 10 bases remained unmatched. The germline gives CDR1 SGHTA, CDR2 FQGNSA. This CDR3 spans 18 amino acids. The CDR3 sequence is CASSRLAGGTPQTGELFF. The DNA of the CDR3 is TGTGCCAGCAGCCGACTAGCGGGGGGGACCCCTCAGACCGGGGAGCTGTTTTTT.

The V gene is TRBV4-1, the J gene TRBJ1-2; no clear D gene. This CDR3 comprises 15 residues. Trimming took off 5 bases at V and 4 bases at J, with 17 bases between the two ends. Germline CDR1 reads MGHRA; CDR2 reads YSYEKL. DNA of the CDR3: TGCGCCAGCAGCGAGTGGGCGGAGGTAATCTATGGCTACACCTTC. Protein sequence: CASSEWAEVIYGYTF.

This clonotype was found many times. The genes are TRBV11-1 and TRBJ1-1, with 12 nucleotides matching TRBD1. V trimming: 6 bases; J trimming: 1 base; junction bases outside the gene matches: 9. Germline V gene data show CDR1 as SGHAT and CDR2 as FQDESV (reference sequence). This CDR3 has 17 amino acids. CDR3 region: CASRWDRGRDRNTEAFF. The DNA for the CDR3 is TGTGCCAGCAGATGGGACAGGGGGCGCGATCGGAACACTGAAGCTTTCTTT.

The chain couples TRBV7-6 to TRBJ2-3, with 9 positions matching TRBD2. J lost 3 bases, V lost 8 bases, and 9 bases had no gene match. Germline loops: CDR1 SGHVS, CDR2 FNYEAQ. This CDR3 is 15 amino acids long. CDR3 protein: CASGDSGGRTDTQYF. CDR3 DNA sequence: TGTGCCAGCGGAGATAGCGGGGGTAGAACAGATACGCAGTATTTT.

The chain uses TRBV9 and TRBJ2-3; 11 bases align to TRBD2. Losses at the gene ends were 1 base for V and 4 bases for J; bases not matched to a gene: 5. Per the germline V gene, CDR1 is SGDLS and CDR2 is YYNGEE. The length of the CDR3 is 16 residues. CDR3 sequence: CASSVLAGGPADTQYF. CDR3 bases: TGTGCCAGCAGCGTATTAGCGGGGGGGCCGGCAGATACGCAGTATTTT.

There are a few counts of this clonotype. The CDR3 region is CASTGAGANQPQHF. CDR3 nucleotides: TGTGCCAGCACGGGGGCAGGGGCCAATCAGCCCCAGCATTTT. V gene TRBV12-3 or TRBV12-4 combines with J gene TRBJ1-5; TRBD1 is a possible D gene (6 bases). The CDR3 runs to 14 residues. Trimming shortened V by 7 bases and J by 3 bases, and 13 bases separated the two germline ends.

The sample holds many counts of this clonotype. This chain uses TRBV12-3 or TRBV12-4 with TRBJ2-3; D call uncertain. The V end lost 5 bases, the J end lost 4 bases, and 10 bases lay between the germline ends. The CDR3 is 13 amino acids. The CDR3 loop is CASSLIPPDTQYF. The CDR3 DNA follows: TGTGCCAGCAGTCTCATACCACCAGATACGCAGTATTTT.

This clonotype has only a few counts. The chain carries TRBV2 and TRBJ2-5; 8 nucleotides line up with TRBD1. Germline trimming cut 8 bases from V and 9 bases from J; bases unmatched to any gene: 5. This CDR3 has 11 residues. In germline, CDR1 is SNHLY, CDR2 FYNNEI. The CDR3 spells CASGVRGPQYF. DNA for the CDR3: TGTGCCAGCGGAGTCAGGGGGCCCCAGTACTTC. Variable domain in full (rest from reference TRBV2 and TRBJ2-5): EPEVTQTPSHQVTQMGQEVILRCVPISNHLYFYWYRQILGQKVEFLVSFYNNEISEKSEIFDDQFSVERPDGSNFTLKIRSTKLEDSAMYFCASGVRGPQYFGPGTRLLVL.

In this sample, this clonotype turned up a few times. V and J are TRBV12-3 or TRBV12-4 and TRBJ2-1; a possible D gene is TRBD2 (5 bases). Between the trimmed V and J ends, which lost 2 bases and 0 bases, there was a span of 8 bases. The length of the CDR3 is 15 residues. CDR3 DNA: TGTGCCAGCAGTTTACTGGCGGGCTCCTACAATGAGCAGTTCTTC. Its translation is CASSLLAGSYNEQFF.

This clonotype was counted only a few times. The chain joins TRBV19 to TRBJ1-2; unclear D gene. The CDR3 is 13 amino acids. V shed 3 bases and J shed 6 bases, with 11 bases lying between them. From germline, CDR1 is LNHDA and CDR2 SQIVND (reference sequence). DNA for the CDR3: TGTGCCAGTAGTATTCGAACATACGATGGCTACACCTTC. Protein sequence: CASSIRTYDGYTF.

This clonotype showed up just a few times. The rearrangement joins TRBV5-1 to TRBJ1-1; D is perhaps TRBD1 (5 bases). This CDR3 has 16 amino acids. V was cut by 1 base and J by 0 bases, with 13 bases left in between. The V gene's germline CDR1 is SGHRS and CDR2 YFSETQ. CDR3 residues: CASSLIPRGLNTEAFF. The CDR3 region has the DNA TGCGCCAGCAGCTTGATACCTAGGGGATTGAACACTGAAGCTTTCTTT.

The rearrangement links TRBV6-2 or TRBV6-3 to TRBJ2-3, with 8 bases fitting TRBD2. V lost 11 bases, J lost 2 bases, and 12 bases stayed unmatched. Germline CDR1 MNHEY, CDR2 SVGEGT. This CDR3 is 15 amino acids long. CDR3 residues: CAAGLAGVHTDTQYF. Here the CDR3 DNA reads TGTGCCGCGGGGCTAGCGGGCGTTCACACAGATACGCAGTATTTT.

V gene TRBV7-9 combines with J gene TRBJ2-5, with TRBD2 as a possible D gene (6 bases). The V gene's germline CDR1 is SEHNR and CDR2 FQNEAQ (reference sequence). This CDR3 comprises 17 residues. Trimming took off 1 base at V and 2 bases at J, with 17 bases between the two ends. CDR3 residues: CASSLDIRWREQETQYF. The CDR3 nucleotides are TGTGCCAGCAGCTTAGATATCCGTTGGCGGGAACAAGAGACCCAGTACTTC. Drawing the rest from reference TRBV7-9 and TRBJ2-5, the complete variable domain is DTGVSQNPRHKITKRGQNVTFRCDPISEHNRLYWYRQTLGQGPEFLTYFQNEAQLEKSRLLSDRFSAERPKGSFSTLEIQRTEQGDSAMYLCASSLDIRWREQETQYFGPGTRLLVL.

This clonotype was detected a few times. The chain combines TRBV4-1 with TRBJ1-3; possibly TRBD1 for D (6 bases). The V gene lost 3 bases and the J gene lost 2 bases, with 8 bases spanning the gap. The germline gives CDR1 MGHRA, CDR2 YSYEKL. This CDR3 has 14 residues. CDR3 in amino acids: CASSQAGAGNTIYF. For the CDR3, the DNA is TGCGCCAGCAGCCAGGCAGGGGCTGGAAACACCATATATTTT.

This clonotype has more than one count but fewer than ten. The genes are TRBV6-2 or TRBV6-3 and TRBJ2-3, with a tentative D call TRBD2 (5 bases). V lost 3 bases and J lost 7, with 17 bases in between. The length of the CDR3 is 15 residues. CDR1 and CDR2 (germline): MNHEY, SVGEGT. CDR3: CASSYDRGFIHTQYF. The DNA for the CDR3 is TGTGCCAGCAGTTATGATCGGGGATTCATCCATACGCAGTATTTT.

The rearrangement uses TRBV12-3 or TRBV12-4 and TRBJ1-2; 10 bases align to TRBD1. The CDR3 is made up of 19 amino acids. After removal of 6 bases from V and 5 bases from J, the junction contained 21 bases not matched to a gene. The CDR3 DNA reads TGTGCCAGCAGACCCTCGGTGGTGGGACAGGGGCGGACTAGATATGGCTACACCTTC. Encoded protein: CASRPSVVGQGRTRYGYTF.